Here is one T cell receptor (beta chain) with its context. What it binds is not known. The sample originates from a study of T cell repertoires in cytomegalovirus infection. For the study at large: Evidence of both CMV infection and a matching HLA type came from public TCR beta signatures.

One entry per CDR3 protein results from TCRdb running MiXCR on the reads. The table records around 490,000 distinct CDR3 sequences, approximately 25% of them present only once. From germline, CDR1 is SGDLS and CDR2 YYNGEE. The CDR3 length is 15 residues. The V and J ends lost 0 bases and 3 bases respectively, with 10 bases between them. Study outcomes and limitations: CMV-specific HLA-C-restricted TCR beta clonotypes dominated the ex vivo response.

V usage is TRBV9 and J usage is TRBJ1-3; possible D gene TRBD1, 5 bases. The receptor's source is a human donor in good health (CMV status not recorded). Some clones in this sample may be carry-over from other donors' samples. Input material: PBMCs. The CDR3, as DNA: TGTGCCAGCAGCGTAGCGGGCAGGGATGGAAACACCATATATTTT. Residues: CASSVAGRDGNTIYF.